The T cell receptor beta chain described here comes from a study of monozygotic twins with inflammatory bowel disease. Study-level results: A distinction between different T cell subtypes was not possible. Varied immunosuppressive treatments among patients may have increased repertoire variability.

TCRdb re-called the 5' RACE reads and gives one entry per CDR3 protein, without DNA. The sample includes 110,000 to 150,000 distinct CDR3 sequences. With respect to this clonotype: Antigen: not known.

The germline gives CDR1 DFQATT, CDR2 SNEGSKA (reference sequence). The CDR3 is made up of 18 amino acids. This sequence joins TRBV20-1 and TRBJ2-3; absent DNA, TCRdb's TRBD1 call cannot be checked. The sample taken for sequencing was blood. The sequence was obtained from a human donor with ulcerative colitis or Crohn's disease, or a healthy co-twin of an affected twin (not recorded which). The CDR3 loop reads CSARTRDRGYSSTDTQYF.